The rows below give T cell receptor beta chains drawn from one sample of a study of beta chain features in type 1 diabetes. Repertoires were generated with immunoSEQ multiplex PCR, while TCRdb's copy carries only in-frame clones and drops some. Found here are approximately 600,000 clones, 12% of them singletons; the top ten hold over 0.1%. The sequenced sample was naive CD4+ T cells from blood. These receptors all stem from a young man with type 1 diabetes. The CDR3 runs from the conserved cysteine through the conserved F or W.

TRBV7-3	TRBJ2-6	CASSPIQTGANVLTF
TRBV5-1	TRBJ2-3	CASSLMSSTDTQYF
TRBV7-2	TRBJ2-3	CASSSLGPRTGDTQYF
TRBV7-9	TRBJ2-5	CASSPIGRFIIGEQETQYF
TRBV4-3	TRBJ2-5	CASSLHKSGLAGGTATQYF
TRBV19	TRBJ2-3	CASTRTSGVVTDTQYF
TRBV30	TRBJ2-1	CAWSKGYNEQFF
TRBV27	TRBJ1-1	CASSLDRENTEAFF
TRBV6-6	TRBJ1-2	CASSTRDSYYGYTF
TRBV5-6	TRBJ1-1	CASSLQSEAFF
TRBV7-6	TRBJ2-5	CASSLASAAGETQYF